The rows below give T cell receptor beta chains drawn from one sample of a study of T-cell reconstitution after alpha-beta-depleted transplantation in children. TCRdb called the PCR reads again in MiXCR, with one record for every CDR3 protein. The sample lists hundreds of thousands of distinct CDR3 sequences; roughly 7.8% were seen once. Sequencing was performed on peripheral blood, taken 360 days after TCRalphabeta/CD19-depleted stem cell transplant. These receptors all come from a female patient aged 2 to 10 who had a stem cell transplant for Fanconi anemia, so the T cells may come from the graft donor. CDR3s include the opening cysteine and the closing phenylalanine or tryptophan. Each record gives: V gene, J gene, clone size, D gene, CDR3 DNA, CDR3 protein. D genes are given only for firm matches. The listing skips clone size in some rows; elsewhere it reads once, few, many or a size class.

TRBV7-2	TRBJ1-2	many	-	TGTGCCAGCAGCGGAGACGGGCATGCCTATGGCTACACCTTC	CASSGDGHAYGYTF
TRBV4-2	TRBJ2-1	many	TRBD2	TGTGCCAGCAGCCAAGAAGCTAGCGGGGGGCCTTGGGACAATGAGCAGTTCTTC	CASSQEASGGPWDNEQFF
TRBV29-1	TRBJ2-3	many	TRBD1	TGCAGCGTCGATCCACGTGACAGGGTCGGCGATACGCAGTATTTT	CSVDPRDRVGDTQYF
TRBV24-1	TRBJ2-3	many	TRBD2	TGTGCCACCAGTGATGCTTTACTAGCGGGAACCACAGATACGCAGTATTTT	CATSDALLAGTTDTQYF
TRBV7-2	TRBJ2-1	many	-	TGTGCCAGCAGCCCGGGGACTTACAATGAGCAGTTCTTC	CASSPGTYNEQFF
TRBV30	TRBJ1-4	-	-	TGTGCCTGGAAGACAGAAACTAATGAAAAACTGTTTTTT	CAWKTETNEKLFF
TRBV4-2	TRBJ1-2	few	TRBD1	TGTGCCAGCAGTCTAACAGGGGGCAAAGATCAAGTGTGGGGCTACACCTTC	CASSLTGGKDQVWGYTF
TRBV14	TRBJ2-5	few	TRBD2	TGTGCCAGCAGTCCGGGACTAGCGTCCCAAGAGACCCAGTACTTC	CASSPGLASQETQYF
TRBV10-2	TRBJ2-7	many	-	TGCGCCAGCAGTGAGGGCACCGCCGCGAGGAACGAGCAGTACTTC	CASSEGTAARNEQYF
TRBV5-6	TRBJ2-1	-	TRBD2	TGTGCCAGCGGCTCAGGGACTAGCGGGGGGGCTTACTACAATGAGCAGTTCTTC	CASGSGTSGGAYYNEQFF
TRBV9	TRBJ2-1	many	-	TGTGCCAGCAGCTACAGGGTGCGAGGGAATGAGCAGTTCTTC	CASSYRVRGNEQFF
TRBV6-5	TRBJ1-6	-	-	TGTGCCAGCAGTTACTCAAGGGGCGAGTCACCCCTCCACTTT	CASSYSRGESPLHF
TRBV5-1	TRBJ2-7	many	TRBD1	TGCGCCAGCAGCTTGGTAGCAGGGGGCTCCTACGAGCAGTACTTC	CASSLVAGGSYEQYF
TRBV5-5	TRBJ1-1	-	-	TGTGCCAGCAGCTTGGAGAGCAGGGGTTACACTGAAGCTTTCTTT	CASSLESRGYTEAFF
TRBV10-3	TRBJ2-3	few	TRBD2	TGTGCCATCAGAGGAGGCGGGGGGGTGGGTTCAGATACGCAGTATTTT	CAIRGGGGVGSDTQYF
TRBV7-2	TRBJ2-7	many	TRBD2	TGTGCCAGCAGCTTACGGGGGAGACTAGCGGGTATCTCCTACGAGCAGTACTTC	CASSLRGRLAGISYEQYF
TRBV30	TRBJ2-7	-	-	TGTGCCTGGAGTGGAGCGGAATTGAACGAGCAGTACTTC	CAWSGAELNEQYF
TRBV27	TRBJ2-2	many	-	TGTGCCAGCAGTTTCCGAAGAAACACGAACACCGGGGAGCTGTTTTTT	CASSFRRNTNTGELFF
TRBV27	TRBJ1-2	-	-	TGTGCCAGCAGTTTATTTGGGGAGGCTCATGATGGCTACACCTTC	CASSLFGEAHDGYTF
TRBV7-2	TRBJ2-1	many	-	TGTGCCAGCAGCTTAGGTGGGCTAGTCAGGTATGAGCAGTTCTTC	CASSLGGLVRYEQFF
TRBV5-1	TRBJ2-1	many	-	TGCGCCAGCAGCTTGGGGCCCACCATGGGTGAGCAGTTCTTC	CASSLGPTMGEQFF
TRBV5-1	TRBJ1-1	many	TRBD1	TGCGCCAGCAGCACAGGACAGGGAGGCGGCACTGAAGCTTTCTTT	CASSTGQGGGTEAFF
TRBV20-1	TRBJ2-5	once	-	TGCAGTGCTAGAGGGACCCCGTGGGAGACCCAGTACTTC	CSARGTPWETQYF
TRBV4-2	TRBJ2-1	-	-	TGTGCCAGCAGCCCCCCGACCGGGAGCTCCTACAATGAGCAGTTCTTC	CASSPPTGSSYNEQFF
TRBV20-1	TRBJ1-6	many	-	TGCAGTGCTAGAGATGGTGGGCTTTCACCCCTCCACTTT	CSARDGGLSPLHF
TRBV5-1	TRBJ2-5	few	TRBD1	TGCGCCAGCAGCTTGGAAAACTACAGGGGAGAGACCCAGTACTTC	CASSLENYRGETQYF
TRBV12-3/TRBV12-4	TRBJ2-5	many	-	TGTGCCAGCAGTTTAAAGGGGGGGAAAGAGACCCAGTACTTC	CASSLKGGKETQYF
TRBV6-5	TRBJ2-3	-	TRBD2	TGTGCCACTCGGCGGGGGGATACGCAGTATTTT	CATRRGDTQYF
TRBV20-1	TRBJ2-1	many	TRBD2	TGCAGTGCTAGTTTAAGACTAGCTGGTGGGAATGAGCAGTTCTTC	CSASLRLAGGNEQFF
TRBV20-1	TRBJ2-3	many	-	TGCAGTCCCAGGGGACTTGCAGATACGCAGTATTTT	CSPRGLADTQYF
TRBV20-1	TRBJ1-5	few	-	TGCAGTGCCTACCCATCCAGCAATCAGCCCCAGCATTTT	CSAYPSSNQPQHF
TRBV6-5	TRBJ1-6	-	-	TGTGCCAGCAGCCGAAGTTCTGTTGGGGTAGGGAATAATTCACCCCTCCACTTT	CASSRSSVGVGNNSPLHF
TRBV28	TRBJ2-2	many	-	TGTGCCAGCAGTTTATTGGGGTACACCGGGGAGCTGTTTTTT	CASSLLGYTGELFF
TRBV12-3/TRBV12-4	TRBJ2-1	many	TRBD2	TGTGCCAGCAATTTAGCGGGGCGATACAATGAGCAGTTCTTC	CASNLAGRYNEQFF
TRBV4-3	TRBJ2-1	many	-	TGCGCCAGCAGCCAAGATGGACGGCTAGCGTTAGGTGAGCAGTTCTTC	CASSQDGRLALGEQFF
TRBV3-1	TRBJ2-5	-	-	TGTGCCAGCAGCCCTGTCTGGGGTTTAGAGACCCAGTACTTC	CASSPVWGLETQYF
TRBV29-1	TRBJ2-1	many	-	TGCAGCGGACTACTAGTTCCCTTCGATGAGCAGTTCTTC	CSGLLVPFDEQFF
TRBV7-9	TRBJ2-5	many	TRBD2	TGTGCCAGCAGCGGGGGGGGGAATAGAGTGACGGAGACCCAGTACTTC	CASSGGGNRVTETQYF
TRBV5-1	TRBJ2-3	few	TRBD1	TGCGCCAGCAGCTTAGGGACAGGGGGTAGCACAGATACGCAGTATTTT	CASSLGTGGSTDTQYF
TRBV28	TRBJ1-4	few	-	TGTGCCAGCAGCTTTAATAGGGGACCGGCTAATGAAAAACTGTTTTTT	CASSFNRGPANEKLFF
TRBV5-1	TRBJ1-1	-	-	TGCGCCAGCAGCGTGTTTGGGGGCACTGAAGCTTTCTTT	CASSVFGGTEAFF
TRBV4-3	TRBJ1-1	-	-	TGCGCCAGCAGCCAAGATGGGTTGCCGAACACTGAAGCTTTCTTT	CASSQDGLPNTEAFF
TRBV5-1	TRBJ2-7	many	TRBD2	TGCGCCAGCAGTGAGCGGGGGCCCTCAGAGCAGTACTTC	CASSERGPSEQYF
TRBV7-2	TRBJ1-6	many	-	TGTGCCAGCAGCTTAGCGCTTGGGGCTAGAGGAGAATCACCCCTCCACTTT	CASSLALGARGESPLHF